The 9 T cell receptor beta chains below all came from one sample that was sequenced in a study of blood T cell repertoires in COVID-19 (dated by TCRdb to 2020 to 2022). Libraries were constructed by the immunoSEQ multiplex PCR assay. Entries here come from immuneACCESS through TCRdb and include only in-frame sequences with V and J called. Some clones fail to appear in such tables; in the studies checked, an unresolved V gene covers under half of the shortfall, and the cause of the remainder is unknown. Across this sample there are about 240,000 clones, with approximately 83% seen only once. The top ten clones comprise about 3.1% of the sample. The specimen was peripheral blood. Source of these receptors: a woman aged 25 to 39 who had recovered from COVID-19.

The gene calls are TRBV30 and TRBJ1-1; 9 bases align to TRBD1. The CDR3 length is 12 residues. V lost 6 bases, J lost 4 bases, and 3 bases stayed unmatched. CDR1 and CDR2 (germline): GTSNPN, SVGIG (reference sequence). CDR3 loop: CACYRGLTEAFF. The CDR3 DNA is TGTGCCTGTTACAGGGGGCTCACTGAAGCTTTCTTT.

This chain uses TRBV24-1 with TRBJ2-7; maybe TRBD1 (6 bases). Germline V gene sequence: CDR1 KGHDR, CDR2 SFDVKD. V was shortened by 9 bases and J by 3 bases, with 14 bases between the two germline ends. The CDR3 runs 13 residues. The CDR3 is CATGAGTSYEQYF. The DNA for the CDR3 is TGTGCCACCGGGGCCGGGACAAGCTACGAGCAGTACTTC.

This clone occurred a few times. The chain employs TRBV5-1 and TRBJ2-1; 7 bases fit TRBD2. J lost 0 bases, V lost 5 bases, and 5 bases had no gene match. Germline CDR1 and CDR2: SGHRS and YFSETQ. The CDR3 is 15 amino acids. The CDR3 protein is CASRDGGSSYNEQFF. The CDR3 region has the DNA TGCGCCAGCAGGGACGGGGGGAGCTCCTACAATGAGCAGTTCTTC.

This sequence joins TRBV19 and TRBJ2-1; 12 bases map to TRBD2. The CDR3 spans 15 residues. In germline, CDR1 is LNHDA, CDR2 SQIVND (reference sequence). The ends lost 4 bases at V and 9 bases at J; junction bases unmatched: 7. DNA of the CDR3: TGTGCCAGTAGTAGCCGGACTAGCGGGGTTGTTGAGCAGTTCTTC. Translated: CASSSRTSGVVEQFF.

A single count supports this clone. The chain couples TRBV19 to TRBJ1-2; perhaps TRBD1 as D (6 bases). CDR3 size: 13 residues. Germline V gene sequence: CDR1 LNHDA, CDR2 SQIVND (reference sequence). Trimming took off 7 bases at V and 4 bases at J, with 13 bases between the two ends. CDR3 coding DNA: TGTGCCAGTAAACAGGGTTCATCCTATGGCTACACCTTC. Translated, it gives CASKQGSSYGYTF. Supplemented by reference TRBV19 and TRBJ1-2, the full variable domain reads DGGITQSPKYLFRKEGQNVTLSCEQNLNHDAMYWYRQDPGQGLRLIYYSQIVNDFQKGDIAEGYSVSREKKESFPLTVTSAQKNPTAFYLCASKQGSSYGYTFGSGTRLTVV.

Here the CDR3 reads CAWKGGGADTIYF. The DNA for the CDR3 is TGTGCCTGGAAAGGGGGGGGCGCGGACACCATATATTTT. The J gene is TRBJ1-3, the V gene TRBV30; D is possibly TRBD1 (6 bases). The germline V and J ends were trimmed by 4 bases and 8 bases, with 15 bases remaining between them. CDR1 and CDR2 from the germline V gene are GTSNPN and SVGIG (reference sequence). The CDR3 extends over 13 amino acids. The variable domain in full, completed from reference TRBV30 and TRBJ1-3, reads SQTIHQWPATLVQPVGSPLSLECTVEGTSNPNLYWYRQAAGRGLQLLFYSVGIGQISSEVPQNLSASRPQDRQFILSSKKLLLSDSGFYLCAWKGGGADTIYFGEGSWLTVV.

This clone was observed a single time. The CDR3 coding sequence is TGTGCCACCCCGGGGCGGGGAGTAAGCACAGATACGCAGTATTTT. Protein sequence: CATPGRGVSTDTQYF. This chain uses TRBV7-9 with TRBJ2-3; D possibly corresponds to TRBD2 (6 bases). The V gene's germline CDR1 is SEHNR and CDR2 FQNEAQ (reference sequence). V lost 10 bases and J lost 0, with 17 bases in between. This CDR3 region has 15 residues.

The J gene is TRBJ2-3, the V gene TRBV29-1; D may be TRBD2 (5 bases). V lost 4 bases, J lost 0 bases, and 14 bases lay in between. Germline V gene lookup returns CDR1 SQVTM and CDR2 ANQGSEA. The CDR3 has 15 residues. The CDR3 DNA is TGCAGCGTTGCGTACTCTAGCCCTAGCACAGATACGCAGTATTTT. Its protein product is CSVAYSSPSTDTQYF.

The CDR3 DNA reads as TGTGCCAGTACTTACGATTTTTCCGGGACAGGGAGCTACAATGAGCAGTTCTTC. Translating it yields CASTYDFSGTGSYNEQFF. The rearrangement links TRBV6-2 or TRBV6-3 to TRBJ2-1; 9 bases fit TRBD1. This CDR3 region has 18 residues. V trimming: 9 bases; J trimming: 3 bases; junction bases outside the gene matches: 18. Germline assignment: CDR1 MNHEY and CDR2 SVGEGT.